This T cell receptor (beta chain) originates from a study of T-cell reconstitution after alpha-beta-depleted transplantation in children. Study-level results: After transplant, at about two months, alpha-beta T cells were reportedly derived from several hundred expanded graft clones.

The TCRbeta library incorporated unique molecular identifiers. TCRdb reanalysed the PCR reads using MiXCR and keeps one entry per CDR3 protein. Here the sample spans around 960,000 distinct CDR3 sequences, 25% to 35% being singletons. In germline, CDR1 is SGDLS, CDR2 YYNGEE. The germline V and J ends were trimmed by 4 bases and 6 bases, with 15 bases remaining between them. This CDR3 region has 14 residues. A note on this clonotype: Its specificity is unknown.

The chain has TRBV9 and TRBJ2-3; tentative D call: TRBD1 (6 bases). The receptor comes from a boy under two years old who had a stem cell transplant for SCID, so the T cells may come from the graft donor. Here the sequenced sample was PBMCs, mostly from graft donor cells, taken 360 days after TCRalphabeta/CD19-depleted stem cell transplant. CDR3 sequence reads: CASSLFTGPDTQYF. The CDR3 nucleotides are TGTGCCAGCAGCCTCTTTACAGGGCCTGATACGCAGTATTTT.